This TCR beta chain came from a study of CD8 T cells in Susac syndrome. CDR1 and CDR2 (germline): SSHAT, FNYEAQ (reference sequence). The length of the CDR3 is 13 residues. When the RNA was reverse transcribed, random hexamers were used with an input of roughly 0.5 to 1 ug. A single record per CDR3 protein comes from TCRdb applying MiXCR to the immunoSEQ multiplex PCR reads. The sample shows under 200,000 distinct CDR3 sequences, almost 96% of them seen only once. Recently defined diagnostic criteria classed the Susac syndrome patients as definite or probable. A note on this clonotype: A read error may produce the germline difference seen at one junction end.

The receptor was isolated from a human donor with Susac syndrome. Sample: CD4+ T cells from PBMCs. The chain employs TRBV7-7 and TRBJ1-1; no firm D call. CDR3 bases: TGTGCTAGCAGCCTCAACATTGAAACTGAAGCTTTCTTT. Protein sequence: CASSLNIETEAFF.